One sample yielded the 32 T cell receptor beta chains listed below, sequenced in a study of T cell responses to AZD1222 COVID-19 vaccine. The repertoire was sequenced with immunoSEQ multiplex PCR; TCRdb's copy has only in-frame clones and lacks some. The sample records 180,000 or so clones, just under 95% being singletons. The specimen was peripheral blood, collected 28 days after the second dose of the MenACWY control vaccine. Source of these receptors: an adult who received the MenACWY meningococcal vaccine as a control.

CDR3 sequence reads: CAQPMGGIGEAFF. In nucleotides, the CDR3 is TGTGCCCAGCCCATGGGAGGGATAGGTGAAGCTTTCTTT. The chain uses TRBV19 and TRBJ1-1; D gene ambiguous. V lost 11 bases, J lost 7 bases, and 20 bases lay in between. From germline, CDR1 is LNHDA and CDR2 SQIVND (reference sequence). CDR3 length: 13 residues.

V is TRBV4-1 and J is TRBJ1-2; 7 bases align to TRBD1. The CDR3 runs to 12 residues. From germline, CDR1 is MGHRA and CDR2 YSYEKL. V lost 4 bases to trimming and J lost 4 bases; unmatched junction nucleotides: 0. The CDR3 spells CASSRDSYGYTF. The DNA of the CDR3 is TGCGCCAGCAGCCGGGACAGCTATGGCTACACCTTC.

The chain employs TRBV3-1 (or the pseudogene TRBV3-2) and TRBJ1-1, with a possible D match to TRBD1 (5 bases). Germline loops: CDR1 LGHDT, CDR2 YNNKEL (reference sequence). Trimming pared 4 bases from V and 6 bases from J, leaving 9 bases between. This CDR3 region has 12 residues. CDR3 amino acids: CASSRPGSEAFF. CDR3 in DNA: TGTGCCAGCAGCCGACCAGGGTCTGAAGCTTTCTTT.

The chain combines TRBV5-1 with TRBJ1-3, with unresolved D. The CDR3 is 13 residues long. CDR1 is SGHRS and CDR2 is YFSETQ in the germline V gene. V lost 0 bases and J lost 3, with 4 bases in between. CDR3 protein: CASSLEVGNTIYF. The CDR3 region has the DNA TGCGCCAGCAGCTTGGAGGTTGGAAACACCATATATTTT.

The chain recombines TRBV28 with TRBJ2-7; perhaps TRBD2 as D (6 bases). The CDR3 consists of 13 residues. Germline values: CDR1 MDHEN, CDR2 SYDVKM. Trimming took off 4 bases at V and 2 bases at J, with 9 bases between the two ends. Here the CDR3 reads CASSSGGTYEQYF. CDR3 sequence (DNA): TGTGCCAGCAGTTCGGGCGGGACCTACGAGCAGTACTTC. The complete variable domain, with remaining parts taken from reference TRBV28 and TRBJ2-7, reads DVKVTQSSRYLVKRTGEKVFLECVQDMDHENMFWYRQDPGLGLRLIYFSYDVKMKEKGDIPEGYSVSREKKERFSLILESASTNQTSMYLCASSSGGTYEQYFGPGTRLTVT.

The chain employs TRBV12-3 or TRBV12-4 and TRBJ1-5; D is unresolved. V shed 0 bases and J shed 6 bases, with 6 bases lying between them. The CDR3 extends over 13 amino acids. DNA of the CDR3: TGTGCCAGCAGTTTAGCGCTAGGTCAGCCCCAGCATTTT. Translation gives CASSLALGQPQHF.

The chain employs TRBV7-7 and TRBJ2-2, with D perhaps TRBD2 (5 bases). Trimming took 5 bases from V and 6 from J, leaving 13 bases between them. The CDR3 is 14 residues long. Germline V gene sequence: CDR1 SSHAT, CDR2 FNYEAQ (reference sequence). CDR3 in amino acids: CASSPGSRAGELFF. CDR3 coding DNA: TGTGCCAGCAGCCCGGGATCTCGGGCCGGGGAGCTGTTTTTT.

This rearrangement joins TRBV3-1 (or the pseudogene TRBV3-2) to TRBJ1-1; D not resolved. Germline CDR1 and CDR2: LGHDT and YNNKEL (reference sequence). Trimming removed 1 base at V and 1 base at J, with 10 bases between. CDR3 length: 15 residues. CDR3 coding DNA: TGTGCCAGCAGCCAAGTTTCGGGGAAGAACACTGAAGCTTTCTTT. It specifies CASSQVSGKNTEAFF.

The J gene is TRBJ1-5, the V gene TRBV10-2, with a weak D call TRBD1 (5 bases). The germline V gene has CDR1 WSHSY and CDR2 SAAADI. Deletions cut 2 bases from V and 3 bases from J, with 11 bases between. The CDR3 has 15 amino acids. CDR3 protein: CASSEMGTPNQPQHF. Here the CDR3 DNA reads TGCGCCAGCAGTGAGATGGGGACCCCCAATCAGCCCCAGCATTTT.

The chain recombines TRBV18 with TRBJ1-2, with D perhaps matching TRBD1 (6 bases). The CDR3 is made up of 17 amino acids. Trimming cost V 3 bases and J 8 bases, with 25 bases left between them. Germline assignment: CDR1 KGHSH and CDR2 LQKENI. CDR3 region: CASSPPSNRVLTSGYTF. In nucleotides, the CDR3 is TGTGCCAGCTCACCGCCTAGCAACAGGGTATTAACGAGCGGCTACACCTTC. Full variable domain (rest looked up from reference TRBV18 and TRBJ1-2): NAGVMQNPRHLVRRRGQEARLRCSPMKGHSHVYWYRQLPEEGLKFMVYLQKENIIDESGMPKERFSAEFPKEGPSILRIQQVVRGDSAAYFCASSPPSNRVLTSGYTFGSGTRLTVV.

V usage is TRBV19 and J usage is TRBJ1-3, with a weak D call TRBD1 (5 bases). The CDR3 is made up of 16 amino acids. The V and J ends lost 7 bases and 2 bases respectively, with 18 bases between them. The germline CDR1 and CDR2 sequences are LNHDA and SQIVND (reference sequence). DNA for the CDR3: TGTGCCAGTAAAAAGGGACTTCTTTCCCCTGGAAACACCATATATTTT. Translating it yields CASKKGLLSPGNTIYF.

The V gene is TRBV3-1 (or the pseudogene TRBV3-2), the J gene TRBJ1-2; TRBD1 might be the D (6 bases). Germline assignment: CDR1 LGHDT and CDR2 YNNKEL (reference sequence). CDR3 length: 14 residues. V was pared by 2 bases and J by 7 bases, with 14 bases between. The CDR3 sequence is CASSQSRRGSGYTF. CDR3 DNA sequence: TGTGCCAGCAGCCAAAGCCGTAGGGGGTCTGGCTACACCTTC.

This clone has a count of ten or more. J is TRBJ1-1 and V is TRBV19; no definite D call. Germline CDR1 is LNHDA and CDR2 is SQIVND (reference sequence). V lost 0 bases to trimming and J lost 0 bases, with 5 bases between them. The CDR3 length is 14 residues. The CDR3 loop reads CASSIDWVNTEAFF. The CDR3 DNA reads TGTGCCAGTAGTATAGATTGGGTGAACACTGAAGCTTTCTTT.

CDR3: CASGEGGVGSPLHF. The CDR3, as DNA: TGTGCTAGTGGCGAGGGGGGAGTAGGTTCACCCCTCCACTTT. The chain joins TRBV12-5 to TRBJ1-6; TRBD1 is a possible D gene (6 bases). The germline gives CDR1 LGHNT, CDR2 FRNRAP. CDR3 length equals 14 residues. V lost 6 bases and J lost 9, with 15 bases in between. The whole variable domain, remainder taken from reference TRBV12-5 and TRBJ1-6, is DARVTQTPRHKVTEMGQEVTMRCQPILGHNTVFWYRQTMMQGLELLAYFRNRAPLDDSGMPKDRFSAEMPDATLATLKIQPSEPRDSAVYFCASGEGGVGSPLHFGNGTRLTVT.

The gene calls are TRBV5-5 and TRBJ1-5; the match to TRBD1 covers 9 bases. This CDR3 has 17 residues. V dropped 0 bases and J dropped 3; count of bases not matched to a gene: 7. CDR1 and CDR2 (germline): SGHKS, YYEKEE (reference sequence). This CDR3 is CASSLATGGTSNQPQHF. CDR3 coding DNA: TGTGCCAGCAGCTTGGCAACAGGGGGCACCTCCAATCAGCCCCAGCATTTT.

The rearrangement links TRBV7-2 to TRBJ1-5; the D gene is possibly TRBD1 (5 bases). The CDR3 totals 17 residues. Germline values: CDR1 SGHTA, CDR2 FQGNSA. V was trimmed by 1 base and J by 1 base, leaving 14 bases between them. The CDR3 coding sequence is TGTGCCAGCAGCTTAGGCCCAGGGAGGGTGAGCAATCAGCCCCAGCATTTT. Translated: CASSLGPGRVSNQPQHF.

The CDR3 sequence: CASSAPGQGNEQYF. CDR3 DNA: TGTGCCAGCAGCGCCCCGGGACAGGGGAACGAGCAGTACTTC. The rearrangement joins TRBV9 to TRBJ2-7, with 10 positions matching TRBD1. CDR3 length equals 14 residues. Germline CDR1 and CDR2: SGDLS and YYNGEE. V shed 3 bases and J 5 bases; nucleotides not matched to a gene: 5.

The chain carries TRBV7-8 and TRBJ2-3; D is tentatively TRBD1 or TRBD2 (6 bases each). CDR1 SGHVS and CDR2 FQNEAQ come from the germline V gene. The CDR3 length is 15 residues. V lost 7 bases, J lost 4 bases, and 18 bases lay in between. The CDR3 DNA reads TGTGCCAGCAAGAACCGGAGGGGGGAGGCAGATACGCAGTATTTT. Its protein product is CASKNRRGEADTQYF.

The gene calls are TRBV19 and TRBJ2-7; D uncertain. CDR1 and CDR2 (germline): LNHDA, SQIVND (reference sequence). The CDR3 covers 15 residues. V lost 0 bases and J lost 2, with 11 bases in between. DNA of the CDR3: TGTGCCAGTAGTATAGATCACACTGAAACCTACGAGCAGTACTTC. It specifies CASSIDHTETYEQYF.

The chain joins TRBV12-3 or TRBV12-4 to TRBJ1-2, with TRBD1 matching 7 bases. V lost 7 bases, J lost 4 bases, and 3 bases stayed unmatched. The CDR3 is 12 amino acids. The CDR3, as DNA: TGTGCCAGCACCTCAGGGGGCTATGGCTACACCTTC. Residues: CASTSGGYGYTF.

The chain employs TRBV12-3 or TRBV12-4 and TRBJ1-3; no reliable D call. The CDR3 runs to 12 residues. Trimming stripped 9 bases from V and 0 bases from J, with 6 bases between. The CDR3 sequence is CASKGSGNTIYF. The DNA of the CDR3 is TGTGCCAGTAAGGGCTCTGGAAACACCATATATTTT.

This sequence joins TRBV12-5 and TRBJ2-1, with 7 positions matching TRBD1. The ends lost 4 bases at V and 1 base at J; junction bases unmatched: 1. From germline, CDR1 is LGHNT and CDR2 FRNRAP. The CDR3 consists of 14 residues. DNA of the CDR3: TGTGCTAGTGGTTCGGGACAGTCCTACAATGAGCAGTTCTTC. Translated, it gives CASGSGQSYNEQFF. The full variable domain, its missing parts supplied by reference TRBV12-5 and TRBJ2-1, is DARVTQTPRHKVTEMGQEVTMRCQPILGHNTVFWYRQTMMQGLELLAYFRNRAPLDDSGMPKDRFSAEMPDATLATLKIQPSEPRDSAVYFCASGSGQSYNEQFFGPGTRLTVL.

V usage is TRBV6-5 and J usage is TRBJ1-5; 7 bases are a match to TRBD1. V gave up 6 bases and J gave up 4 bases; unmatched junction bases: 6. Germline V gene data show CDR1 as MNHEY and CDR2 as SVGAGI. CDR3 length: 14 amino acids. The CDR3 DNA sequence: TGTGCCAGCAGGGAGGGGGCTGCAAATCAGCCCCAGCATTTT. This gives the protein CASREGAANQPQHF.

This chain links TRBV11-3 with TRBJ2-7; D is ambiguous. Trimming took 3 bases from V and 5 from J, leaving 11 bases between them. The CDR3 length is 13 residues. Per germline, CDR1 SGHNT and CDR2 YENEEA. For the CDR3, the DNA is TGTGCCAGCAGCTTGGAGTTAAGGGACGAGCAGTACTTC. Its protein is CASSLELRDEQYF.

This clone was observed once. The rearrangement links TRBV5-4 to TRBJ2-3, with D possibly TRBD1 on 6 matching bases. CDR1 and CDR2 (germline): SGHNT, YYREEE (reference sequence). V gave up 0 bases and J gave up 1 base, with 15 bases separating them. CDR3 length: 17 residues. The CDR3 reads CASSLAVAGAGTDTQYF. As DNA, the CDR3 is TGTGCCAGCAGCTTGGCCGTGGCAGGGGCAGGCACAGATACGCAGTATTTT.

To note about this clone: Different DNA sequences within this sample yield the same CDR3. The chain couples TRBV3-1 (or the pseudogene TRBV3-2) to TRBJ2-3, with D uncertain. This CDR3 is built from 12 residues. V shed 1 base and J shed 4 bases, with 3 bases lying between them. Germline lookup yields CDR1 LGHDT and CDR2 YNNKEL (reference sequence). The CDR3 sequence is CASSQVSDTQYF. The CDR3 nucleotides read TGTGCCAGCAGCCAAGTCTCAGATACGCAGTATTTT.

The chain links TRBV4-1 to TRBJ2-1; TRBD1 matches 9 bases. There are 17 residues in the CDR3. Germline V gives CDR1 MGHRA, CDR2 YSYEKL. After removal of 4 bases from V and 5 bases from J, the junction contained 12 bases not matched to a gene. The CDR3 nucleotides are TGCGCCAGCAGCCCACAAGCAGGGACAGGGAAACACAATGAGCAGTTCTTC. As protein: CASSPQAGTGKHNEQFF.

This clone was seen a single time. This chain connects TRBV4-3 to TRBJ1-4, with 8 nucleotides matching TRBD1. Germline V gene data show CDR1 as LGHNA and CDR2 as YSLEER. The CDR3 covers 15 residues. The junction had 8 bases not matched to a gene; V was cut back by 3 bases and J by 8 bases. CDR3 protein: CASSQTGVNGEKLFF. The CDR3 nucleotides read TGCGCCAGCAGCCAGACAGGGGTCAATGGGGAAAAACTGTTTTTT.

The V and J genes are TRBV9 and TRBJ1-1, with D uncertain. V lost 0 bases to trimming and J lost 1 base, with 4 bases between them. CDR3 length: 13 residues. Per germline, CDR1 SGDLS and CDR2 YYNGEE. This chain's CDR3 is CASSVAPNTEAFF. Written as DNA, the CDR3 is TGTGCCAGCAGCGTAGCGCCGAACACTGAAGCTTTCTTT.

The rearrangement links TRBV7-6 to TRBJ2-2; 8 nucleotides agree with TRBD1. Trimming took 3 bases from V and 4 from J; bases not matched to a gene: 4. The CDR3 totals 15 residues. Germline values: CDR1 SGHVS, CDR2 FNYEAQ. CDR3 residues: CASSFRQGSTGELFF. The CDR3 DNA reads TGTGCCAGCAGCTTTCGACAGGGGTCCACCGGGGAGCTGTTTTTT.

V is TRBV7-8 and J is TRBJ1-6, with a possible D match to TRBD1 (5 bases). Trimming took 5 bases from V and 1 from J, leaving 12 bases between them. The CDR3 is 16 amino acids. CDR1 and CDR2 from the germline V gene are SGHVS and FQNEAQ. DNA for the CDR3: TGTGCCAGCAGCCCCTCACAGGTTTCCTATAATTCACCCCTCCACTTT. It codes for CASSPSQVSYNSPLHF.

The chain couples TRBV12-3 or TRBV12-4 to TRBJ1-2, with 9 nucleotides matching TRBD1. This CDR3 comprises 13 residues. J gave up 8 bases and V 6 bases, and 7 bases lay outside the gene matches. The CDR3 is CASRTGGASGYTF. Here the CDR3 DNA reads TGTGCCAGCAGAACAGGGGGCGCATCCGGCTACACCTTC.